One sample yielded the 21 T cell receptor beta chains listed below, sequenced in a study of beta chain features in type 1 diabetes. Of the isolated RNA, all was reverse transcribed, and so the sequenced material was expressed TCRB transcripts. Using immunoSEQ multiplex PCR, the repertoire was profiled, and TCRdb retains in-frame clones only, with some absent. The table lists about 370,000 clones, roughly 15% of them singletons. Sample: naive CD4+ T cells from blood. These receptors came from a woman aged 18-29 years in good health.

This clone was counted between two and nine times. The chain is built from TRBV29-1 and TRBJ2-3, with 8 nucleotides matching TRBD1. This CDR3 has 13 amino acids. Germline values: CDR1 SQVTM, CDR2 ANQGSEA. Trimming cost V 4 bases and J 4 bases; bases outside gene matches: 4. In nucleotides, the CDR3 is TGCAGCGTTGGGCAGGGGGCTGCAGATACGCAGTATTTT. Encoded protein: CSVGQGAADTQYF.

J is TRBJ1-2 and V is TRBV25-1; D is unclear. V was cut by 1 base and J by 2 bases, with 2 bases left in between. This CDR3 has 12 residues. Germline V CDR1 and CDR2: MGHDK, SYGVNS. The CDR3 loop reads CASSESNYGYTF. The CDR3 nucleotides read TGTGCCAGCAGTGAATCAAACTATGGCTACACCTTC.

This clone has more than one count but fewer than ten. The CDR3 DNA follows: TGTGCCAGCAGGGACAGGGTGGTATCCTACGAGCAGTACTTC. Translating gives CASRDRVVSYEQYF. V is TRBV2 and J is TRBJ2-7; TRBD1 aligns across 8 bases. Trimming took 6 bases from V and 1 from J; bases not matched to a gene: 5. The CDR3 extends over 14 amino acids. Per the germline V gene, CDR1 is SNHLY and CDR2 is FYNNEI.

The CDR3 coding sequence is TGTGCCAGCTCACCGGCCGGGACAGGGTTAGGCGAGCAGTACTTC. This codes for CASSPAGTGLGEQYF. The V call is TRBV18, the J call TRBJ2-7, with 9 bases identical to TRBD1. V was clipped by 3 bases and J by 6 bases; unmatched bases: 9. The CDR3 has 15 residues. Per germline, CDR1 KGHSH and CDR2 LQKENI.

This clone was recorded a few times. Written as DNA, the CDR3 is TGTGCCAGCAGCCCTTTAACCGCGGCTAATGAAAAACTGTTTTTT. It yields the protein CASSPLTAANEKLFF. J is TRBJ1-4 and V is TRBV27; D gene ambiguous. Germline lookup yields CDR1 MNHEY and CDR2 SMNVEV (reference sequence). The V gene lost 6 bases and the J gene lost 3 bases, with 14 bases spanning the gap. The CDR3 runs to 15 residues.

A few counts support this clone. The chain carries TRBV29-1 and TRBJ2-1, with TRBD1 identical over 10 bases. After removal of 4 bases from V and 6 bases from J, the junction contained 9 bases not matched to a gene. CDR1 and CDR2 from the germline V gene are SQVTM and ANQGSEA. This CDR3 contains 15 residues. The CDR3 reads CSVVGAGTGVNEQFF. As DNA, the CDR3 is TGCAGCGTTGTGGGAGCCGGGACAGGGGTCAATGAGCAGTTCTTC.

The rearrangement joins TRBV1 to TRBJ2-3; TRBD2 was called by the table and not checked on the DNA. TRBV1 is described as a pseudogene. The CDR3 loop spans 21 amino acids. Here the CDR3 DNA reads TGCACCAGCAGCCAACGATATTCCTGGCGGGAGGTTCATTCTAGCACAGATACGCAGTATTTT. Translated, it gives CTSSQRYSWREVHSSTDTQYF.

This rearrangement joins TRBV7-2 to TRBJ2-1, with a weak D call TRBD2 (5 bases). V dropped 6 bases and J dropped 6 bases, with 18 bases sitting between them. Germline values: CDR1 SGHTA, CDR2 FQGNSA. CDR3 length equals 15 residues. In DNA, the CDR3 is TGTGCCAGCAGTCGTACTAGAAATCTGGGCAATGAGCAGTTCTTC. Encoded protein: CASSRTRNLGNEQFF.

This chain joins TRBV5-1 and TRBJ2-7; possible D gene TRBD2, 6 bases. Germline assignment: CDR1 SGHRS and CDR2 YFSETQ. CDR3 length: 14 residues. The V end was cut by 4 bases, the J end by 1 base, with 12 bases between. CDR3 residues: CASSISGTSYEQYF. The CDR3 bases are TGCGCCAGCAGCATATCAGGGACTTCCTACGAGCAGTACTTC.

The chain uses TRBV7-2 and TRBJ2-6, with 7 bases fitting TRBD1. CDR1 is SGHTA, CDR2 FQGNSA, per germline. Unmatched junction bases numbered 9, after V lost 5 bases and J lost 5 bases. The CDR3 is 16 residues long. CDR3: CASSTHRGRRANVLTF. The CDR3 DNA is TGTGCCAGCAGCACCCACAGGGGTCGTAGGGCCAACGTCCTGACTTTC.

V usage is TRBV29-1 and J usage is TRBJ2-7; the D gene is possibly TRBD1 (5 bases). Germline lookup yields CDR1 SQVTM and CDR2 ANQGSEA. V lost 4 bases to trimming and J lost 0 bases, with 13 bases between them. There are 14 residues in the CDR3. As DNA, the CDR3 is TGCAGCGTTGCCCAGGGAAGATTCTCCTACGAGCAGTACTTC. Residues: CSVAQGRFSYEQYF.

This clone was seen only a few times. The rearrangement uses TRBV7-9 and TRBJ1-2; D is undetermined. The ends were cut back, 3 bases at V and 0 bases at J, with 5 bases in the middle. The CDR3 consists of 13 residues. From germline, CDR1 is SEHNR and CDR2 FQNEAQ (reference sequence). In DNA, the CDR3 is TGTGCCAGCAGCTTCTCCGCTAACTATGGCTACACCTTC. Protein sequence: CASSFSANYGYTF.

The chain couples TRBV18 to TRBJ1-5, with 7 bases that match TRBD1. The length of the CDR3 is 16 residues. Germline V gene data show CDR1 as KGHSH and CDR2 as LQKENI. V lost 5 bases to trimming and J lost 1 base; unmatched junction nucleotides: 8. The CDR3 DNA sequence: TGTGCCAGCTCAAACCTCCGGGACAGAAGCAATCAGCCCCAGCATTTT. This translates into CASSNLRDRSNQPQHF.

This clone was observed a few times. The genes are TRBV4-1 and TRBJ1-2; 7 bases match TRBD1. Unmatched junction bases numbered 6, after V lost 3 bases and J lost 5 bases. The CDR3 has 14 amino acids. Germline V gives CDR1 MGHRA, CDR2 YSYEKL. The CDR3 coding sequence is TGCGCCAGCAGCCACGCACAGGGGCGGTATGGCTACACCTTC. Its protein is CASSHAQGRYGYTF.

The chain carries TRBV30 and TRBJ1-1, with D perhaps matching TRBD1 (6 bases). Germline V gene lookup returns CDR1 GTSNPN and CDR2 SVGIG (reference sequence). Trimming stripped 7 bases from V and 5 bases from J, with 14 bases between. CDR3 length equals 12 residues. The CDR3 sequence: CALSGGGTEAFF. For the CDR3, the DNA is TGTGCCTTATCGGGGGGCGGGACTGAAGCTTTCTTT. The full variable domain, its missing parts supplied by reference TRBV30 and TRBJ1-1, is SQTIHQWPATLVQPVGSPLSLECTVEGTSNPNLYWYRQAAGRGLQLLFYSVGIGQISSEVPQNLSASRPQDRQFILSSKKLLLSDSGFYLCALSGGGTEAFFGQGTRLTVV.

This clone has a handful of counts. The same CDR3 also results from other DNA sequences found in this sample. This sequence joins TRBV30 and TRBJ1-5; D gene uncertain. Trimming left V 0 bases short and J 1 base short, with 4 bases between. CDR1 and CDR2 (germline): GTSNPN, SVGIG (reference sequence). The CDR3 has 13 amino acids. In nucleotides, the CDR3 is TGTGCCTGGAGTGTACAGAGCAATCAGCCCCAGCATTTT. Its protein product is CAWSVQSNQPQHF.

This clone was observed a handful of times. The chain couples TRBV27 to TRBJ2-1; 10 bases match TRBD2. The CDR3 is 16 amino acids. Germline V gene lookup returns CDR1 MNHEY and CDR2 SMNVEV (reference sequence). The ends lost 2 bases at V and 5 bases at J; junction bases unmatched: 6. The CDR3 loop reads CASSLGAGGPHNEQFF. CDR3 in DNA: TGTGCCAGCAGTTTAGGAGCGGGAGGGCCTCACAATGAGCAGTTCTTC.

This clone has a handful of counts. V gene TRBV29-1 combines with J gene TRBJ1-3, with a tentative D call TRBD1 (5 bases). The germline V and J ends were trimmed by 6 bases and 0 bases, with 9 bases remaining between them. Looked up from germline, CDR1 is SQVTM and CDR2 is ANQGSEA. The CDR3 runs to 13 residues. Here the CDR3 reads CSVGGTSGNTIYF. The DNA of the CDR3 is TGCAGCGTCGGAGGGACCTCTGGAAACACCATATATTTT.

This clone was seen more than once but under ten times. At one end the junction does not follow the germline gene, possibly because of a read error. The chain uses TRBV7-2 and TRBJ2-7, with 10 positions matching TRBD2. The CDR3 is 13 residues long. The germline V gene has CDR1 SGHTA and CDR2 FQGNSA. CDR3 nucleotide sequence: TGTGCCAGCAGCTTAGTGGGACTAGCGCTAAGCAACTTC. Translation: CASSLVGLALSNF.

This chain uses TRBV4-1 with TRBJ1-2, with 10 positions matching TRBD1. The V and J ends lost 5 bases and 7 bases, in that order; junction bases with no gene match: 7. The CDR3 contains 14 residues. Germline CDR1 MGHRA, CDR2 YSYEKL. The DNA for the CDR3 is TGCGCCAGCAGCTTGGGACAGGGGTTGGGTGGCTACACCTTC. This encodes CASSLGQGLGGYTF.

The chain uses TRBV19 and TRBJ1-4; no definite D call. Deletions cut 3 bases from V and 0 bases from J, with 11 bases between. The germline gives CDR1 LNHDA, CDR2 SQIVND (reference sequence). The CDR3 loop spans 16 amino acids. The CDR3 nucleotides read TGTGCCAGTAGTATGGATCAGGCAGCAACTAATGAAAAACTGTTTTTT. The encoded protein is CASSMDQAATNEKLFF.